This TCR beta chain stems from a study of regulatory T cells in long-lasting Graves disease. This clonotype was recorded many times. Trimming at V came to 4 bases and at J to 5 bases, leaving 10 bases not matched to a gene. The length of the CDR3 is 17 residues. The V gene's germline CDR1 is KGHDR and CDR2 SFDVKD. According to the study, TCR beta libraries were built with iRepertoire HTBI primers and CDR3-region Arm-PCR. Via MiXCR, TCRdb re-called the multiplex PCR reads, giving one row per CDR3 protein. This table holds about 530,000 distinct CDR3 sequences, more than 15% found once. As to time point: newly diagnosed GD, antithyroid drugs for less than 3 months. There was RNA extracted from PBMCs, and the TCR library was made from it. This sample was also put to use in a study of T cells in Graves' hyperthyroidism and ophthalmopathy.

The rearrangement links TRBV24-1 to TRBJ2-3; TRBD1 aligns across 11 bases. The sequence derives from a woman aged 35-65 years with Graves disease. The material was peripheral blood mononuclear cells (PBMCs), obtained at new diagnosis, from a patient treated with antithyroid drugs. In DNA form, the CDR3 reads TGTGCCACCAGTGACCTCCAGGGACAGGGGGTCTTAGATACGCAGTATTTT. Translating gives CATSDLQGQGVLDTQYF.